This is a list of T cell receptor beta chains from one sample in a study of blood T cell repertoires in COVID-19. Profiled with immunoSEQ multiplex PCR; TCRdb holds only in-frame clones, not every one. The data show hundreds of thousands of clones, 70% to 90% seen once. Sequencing used PBMCs or T cells enriched from blood (not recorded which). The receptors come from a man aged 35-49 years who had recovered from COVID-19. Both conserved end residues are part of each CDR3. The order of the fields is J gene, clone size, D gene, V gene, CDR3 protein, CDR3 DNA. The D gene is left open where the match is weak. Clone size is given for some rows only: seen once, a few or many times, or a class if the clone is expanded.

TRBJ2-5,NA,TRBD2,TRBV4-1,CASSQEPSGVGQETQYF,TGCGCCAGCAGCCAAGAGCCTAGCGGGGTCGGCCAAGAGACCCAGTACTTC
TRBJ1-5,NA,NA,TRBV5-1,CASSLDPPGSNQPQHF,TGCGCCAGCAGCTTGGATCCGCCAGGCAGCAATCAGCCCCAGCATTTT
TRBJ1-1,NA,TRBD1,TRBV7-9,CASTRGQGGTEAFF,TGTGCCAGCACCCGAGGACAGGGTGGCACTGAAGCTTTCTTT
TRBJ1-5,NA,TRBD1,TRBV5-8,CASSGQGDSNQPQHF,TGTGCCAGCAGCGGACAGGGGGATAGCAATCAGCCCCAGCATTTT
TRBJ2-2,NA,NA,TRBV27,CASSNGAGELFF,TGTGCCAGCAGTAACGGGGCCGGGGAGCTGTTTTTT
TRBJ2-2,NA,NA,TRBV19,CASSTLGAGTHTGELFF,TGTGCCAGTAGTACCTTAGGGGCGGGAACCCACACCGGGGAGCTGTTTTTT
TRBJ1-2,NA,NA,TRBV15,CATSRDGGTDRYGYTF,TGTGCCACCAGCAGAGACGGAGGGACCGACCGCTATGGCTACACCTTC
TRBJ2-7,NA,NA,TRBV10-3,CAISESGPREQYF,TGTGCCATCAGTGAGTCGGGGCCTCGCGAGCAGTACTTC
TRBJ2-3,NA,TRBD1,TRBV9,CASSVEGALGASTDTQYF,TGTGCCAGCAGCGTAGAGGGGGCTTTGGGAGCTAGCACAGATACGCAGTATTTT
TRBJ2-7,NA,TRBD2,TRBV2,CASSGGTSVSYEQYF,TGTGCCAGCAGTGGCGGGACTAGCGTCTCCTACGAGCAGTACTTC
TRBJ2-1,NA,NA,TRBV9,CASSGRRAGYNEQFF,TGTGCCAGCAGCGGGCGAAGGGCAGGGTACAATGAGCAGTTCTTC
TRBJ1-4,once,NA,TRBV7-2,CASSLFSGGANEKLFF,TGTGCCAGCAGCTTATTCTCGGGGGGGGCTAATGAAAAACTGTTTTTT
TRBJ2-3,NA,TRBD2,TRBV7-9,CASRRTSGTDTQYF,TGTGCCAGCAGGAGAACTAGCGGCACAGATACGCAGTATTTT
TRBJ2-7,few,TRBD2,TRBV19,CASSKTGGPNEQYF,TGTGCCAGTAGTAAGACGGGGGGGCCCAACGAGCAGTACTTC
TRBJ2-1,NA,TRBD2,TRBV5-4,CASSLDSGRASFYEQFF,TGTGCCAGCAGCTTGGATAGCGGGAGGGCCTCTTTCTATGAGCAGTTCTTC
TRBJ1-2,NA,TRBD1,TRBV6-6,CASSYRDSYGYTF,TGTGCCAGCAGTTACAGGGACAGCTATGGCTACACCTTC
TRBJ1-1,NA,NA,TRBV5-4,CASSLDRRSTEAFF,TGTGCCAGCAGCTTGGATAGGCGGAGCACTGAAGCTTTCTTT
TRBJ2-1,NA,TRBD2,TRBV7-2,CASSLAISGGGNEQFF,TGTGCCAGCAGCTTAGCGATCAGCGGGGGGGGAAATGAGCAGTTCTTC
TRBJ2-1,NA,NA,TRBV19,CASSFGVAYNEQFF,TGTGCCAGTAGCTTCGGGGTAGCCTACAATGAGCAGTTCTTC
TRBJ1-1,NA,NA,TRBV2,CASRDSVNTEAFF,TGTGCCAGCAGAGACAGTGTTAACACTGAAGCTTTCTTT
TRBJ2-3,NA,NA,TRBV20-1,CSASLAPLVTQYF,TGCAGTGCTAGTTTGGCCCCTCTAGTCACGCAGTATTTT
TRBJ2-3,NA,NA,TRBV5-4,CASSEVRGMGTDTQYF,TGTGCCAGCAGCGAAGTCAGGGGCATGGGCACAGATACGCAGTATTTT
TRBJ1-1,NA,NA,TRBV6-5,CASSMDGRVEAFF,TGTGCCAGCAGTATGGACGGGAGGGTTGAAGCTTTCTTT
TRBJ2-1,NA,NA,TRBV10-3,CAISESTGSYNEQFF,TGTGCCATCAGTGAGTCAACCGGGTCCTACAATGAGCAGTTCTTC
TRBJ1-5,NA,TRBD1,TRBV7-9,CASSARQGPQHF,TGTGCCAGCAGCGCCAGACAGGGGCCCCAGCATTTT
TRBJ1-2,NA,TRBD1,TRBV13,CASSHRPDRVGYGYTF,TGTGCCAGCAGCCACCGGCCGGACAGGGTAGGCTATGGCTACACCTTC
TRBJ1-1,NA,NA,TRBV12-3/TRBV12-4,CASSSRGNTEAFF,TGTGCCAGCAGTTCCAGAGGGAACACTGAAGCTTTCTTT
TRBJ2-1,NA,NA,TRBV6-4,CASSTKPTARFF,TGTGCCAGCAGTACGAAGCCCACCGCGAGGTTCTTC
TRBJ1-1,NA,NA,TRBV18,CASSRTLNTEAFF,TGTGCCAGCTCGCGGACTCTGAACACTGAAGCTTTCTTT
TRBJ2-5,NA,TRBD1,TRBV6-5,CASSLTGGIEETQYF,TGTGCCAGCAGTCTGACAGGGGGAATTGAAGAGACCCAGTACTTC
TRBJ1-1,NA,TRBD1,TRBV5-5,CASSETPDRVKTEAFF,TGTGCCAGCAGCGAAACCCCAGACAGGGTTAAGACTGAAGCTTTCTTT
TRBJ2-2,few,NA,TRBV4-1,CASSQNTGAGELFF,TGCGCCAGCAGCCAAAATACGGGAGCCGGGGAGCTGTTTTTT
TRBJ1-2,NA,NA,TRBV6-5,CASSYSTGRYTF,TGTGCCAGCAGTTACTCAACAGGGCGCTACACCTTC
TRBJ1-2,NA,TRBD1,TRBV10-3,CAISDRGLANYGYTF,TGTGCCATCAGTGACAGGGGGCTGGCTAACTATGGCTACACCTTC
TRBJ1-5,NA,NA,TRBV18,CASSPPGGPGGNQPQHF,TGTGCCAGCTCACCCCCTGGTGGCCCCGGGGGCAATCAGCCCCAGCATTTT
TRBJ2-1,NA,TRBD2,TRBV6-4,CASSSLPTSGANEQFF,TGTGCCAGCAGCTCCTTGCCGACTAGCGGTGCAAATGAGCAGTTCTTC
TRBJ2-7,NA,TRBD2,TRBV19,CASSTSGGLSSYEQYF,TGTGCCAGTAGTACTAGCGGGGGGCTTTCTTCCTACGAGCAGTACTTC
TRBJ1-1,NA,TRBD1,TRBV2,CADEPGQAIEAFF,TGTGCCGACGAACCGGGACAGGCTATTGAAGCTTTCTTT
TRBJ2-1,NA,TRBD2,TRBV4-1,CASSQVDMGLAGHNEQFF,TGCGCCAGCAGCCAAGTCGATATGGGACTAGCGGGGCACAATGAGCAGTTCTTC
TRBJ2-1,few,NA,TRBV5-1,CASSRGTDRAVYNEQFF,TGCGCCAGCAGTCGAGGGACTGACAGGGCGGTCTACAATGAGCAGTTCTTC
TRBJ2-3,few,TRBD2,TRBV5-1,CASSWTSGSTDTQYF,TGCGCCAGCAGCTGGACTAGCGGGAGCACAGATACGCAGTATTTT
TRBJ1-2,once,TRBD1,TRBV2,CASTEMTGQGVGYTF,TGTGCCAGCACCGAGATGACGGGACAGGGAGTTGGCTACACCTTC